This TCR beta chain was identified during a study of blood T cell repertoires in COVID-19. Sequenced by immunoSEQ multiplex PCR; TCRdb stores in-frame clones only, minus some. Of roughly 60,000 clones in the sample, roughly 92% are singletons; the top ten hold 3.5% to 5.5%. This CDR3 has 15 residues. Germline V CDR1 and CDR2: MNHEY, SMNVEV (reference sequence). Trimming took 6 bases from V and 0 from J; bases not matched to a gene: 4. V usage is TRBV27 and J usage is TRBJ2-7; 11 bases agree with TRBD2. Sequencing was performed on peripheral blood. The receptor comes from a man aged 45-65 years with active COVID-19. DNA of the CDR3: TGTGCCAGCAGCTCCCTAGCGGGAGGCTCCTACGAGCAGTACTTC. Amino acids: CASSSLAGGSYEQYF.